The next 24 T cell receptor beta chains were all read from a single sample in a study of T cell responses to AZD1222 COVID-19 vaccine. Produced via immunoSEQ multiplex PCR; TCRdb's table is partial and in-frame only. The table lists more than 150,000 clones, around nine tenths of them singletons. The material sequenced was peripheral blood, taken on day 0 of AZD1222 vaccination. These receptors all come from an adult in good health.

Here the CDR3 reads CASSISSGGLYEQYF. CDR3 nucleotide sequence: TGTGCCAGCAGCATATCTAGCGGGGGCCTCTACGAGCAGTACTTC. The V call is TRBV7-2, the J call TRBJ2-7; 10 bases match TRBD2. V shed 5 bases and J 3 bases; nucleotides not matched to a gene: 7. Germline assignment: CDR1 SGHTA and CDR2 FQGNSA. The CDR3 length is 15 residues. Supplemented by reference TRBV7-2 and TRBJ2-7, the full variable domain reads GAGVSQSPSNKVTEKGKDVELRCDPISGHTALYWYRQSLGQGLEFLIYFQGNSAPDKSGLPSDRFSAERTGGSVSTLTIQRTQQEDSAVYLCASSISSGGLYEQYFGPGTRLTVT.

The chain joins TRBV2 to TRBJ1-1, with no clear D. This CDR3 spans 11 amino acids. The V gene lost 7 bases and the J gene lost 6 bases, with 9 bases spanning the gap. CDR1 SNHLY and CDR2 FYNNEI come from the germline V gene. The CDR3 DNA reads TGTGCCAGCACCTGGGAGTCTGAAGCTTTCTTT. Translating it yields CASTWESEAFF.

The rearrangement links TRBV28 to TRBJ1-1; D is undetermined. Germline loops: CDR1 MDHEN, CDR2 SYDVKM. The CDR3 is 15 amino acids. Trimming stripped 5 bases from V and 1 base from J, with 14 bases between. CDR3 amino acids: CASSLAREGNTEAFF. The CDR3 DNA reads as TGTGCCAGCAGTCTTGCAAGGGAGGGGAACACTGAAGCTTTCTTT.

The chain uses TRBV5-8 and TRBJ1-3; D uncertain. Germline CDR1 SGHTS, CDR2 YDEGEE. Trimming left V 1 base short and J 4 bases short, with 9 bases between. The CDR3 is made up of 14 amino acids. The CDR3 sequence: CASSLISTGNTIYF. In DNA, the CDR3 is TGTGCCAGCAGCTTGATTTCAACGGGAAACACCATATATTTT.

V usage is TRBV3-1 (or the pseudogene TRBV3-2) and J usage is TRBJ1-1, with D hard to call. The germline CDR1 and CDR2 sequences are LGHDT and YNNKEL (reference sequence). This CDR3 comprises 13 residues. With 1 base removed from V and 4 bases from J, the gap between germline ends came to 7 bases. The CDR3 DNA follows: TGTGCCAGCAGCCAAGCAGGTCTCACTGAAGCTTTCTTT. This gives the protein CASSQAGLTEAFF.

The chain carries TRBV11-2 and TRBJ1-6, with D unresolved. V lost 1 base to trimming and J lost 9 bases, with 16 bases between them. Germline CDR1 reads SGHAT; CDR2 reads FQNNGV. This CDR3 contains 16 residues. The CDR3: CASSLASPQAGSPLHF. The DNA for the CDR3 is TGTGCCAGCAGCTTAGCCTCGCCGCAGGCTGGTTCACCCCTCCACTTT.

The chain is built from TRBV5-8 and TRBJ2-5, with D hard to call. CDR3 length: 14 residues. From germline, CDR1 is SGHTS and CDR2 YDEGEE. V lost 6 bases and J lost 2, with 14 bases in between. The DNA for the CDR3 is TGTGCCAGCACCCTTAAGGACCTACAAGAGACCCAGTACTTC. Translated: CASTLKDLQETQYF.

The rearrangement links TRBV15 to TRBJ1-3; D is uncertain. The V gene lost 5 bases and the J gene lost 0 bases, with 11 bases spanning the gap. The CDR3 is 15 amino acids. The germline V gene has CDR1 LNHNV and CDR2 YYDKDF (reference sequence). This CDR3 is CATSGGSLSGNTIYF. CDR3 DNA sequence: TGTGCCACCAGCGGAGGGTCTCTCTCTGGAAACACCATATATTTT.

The CDR3 DNA reads TGTGCCAGCAGTTACTCAGGGTCACTAGTCGATACGCAGTATTTT. It encodes CASSYSGSLVDTQYF. The chain couples TRBV6-5 to TRBJ2-3, with D maybe TRBD2 (5 bases). The germline CDR1 and CDR2 sequences are MNHEY and SVGAGI. There are 15 residues in the CDR3. V shed 0 bases and J shed 6 bases, with 13 bases lying between them.

The chain couples TRBV19 to TRBJ1-3; 8 bases fit TRBD1. Germline loops: CDR1 LNHDA, CDR2 SQIVND (reference sequence). There are 14 residues in the CDR3. V shed 5 bases, J shed 2 bases, and the junction held 2 bases outside the gene matches. This chain's CDR3 is CASSDRGPGNTIYF. The CDR3 nucleotides read TGTGCCAGTAGTGACAGGGGTCCTGGAAACACCATATATTTT.

The gene calls are TRBV5-6 and TRBJ1-4; 9 positions agree with TRBD1. This CDR3 comprises 15 residues. V lost 2 bases to trimming and J lost 6 bases; unmatched junction nucleotides: 5. Germline assignment: CDR1 SGHDT and CDR2 YYEEEE. Here the CDR3 DNA reads TGTGCCAGCAGCTTATTACAGGGGGCATATGAAAAACTGTTTTTT. Protein sequence: CASSLLQGAYEKLFF.

The rearrangement links TRBV5-4 to TRBJ1-2, with 7 bases aligning to TRBD1. The CDR3 is made up of 14 amino acids. CDR1 is SGHNT and CDR2 is YYREEE in the germline V gene (reference sequence). J was trimmed by 4 bases and V by 0 bases; bases with no gene match: 3. The CDR3 DNA reads as TGTGCCAGCAGCTTGGAAGGGGGCTCCTATGGCTACACCTTC. As protein: CASSLEGGSYGYTF.

This chain connects TRBV14 to TRBJ1-1; D gene ambiguous. CDR1 is SGHDN, CDR2 FVKESK, per germline. The CDR3 loop spans 14 amino acids. The V gene lost 3 bases and the J gene lost 3 bases, with 11 bases spanning the gap. CDR3 protein: CASSQAATYTEAFF. CDR3 nucleotide sequence: TGTGCCAGCAGCCAGGCGGCGACCTACACTGAAGCTTTCTTT.

This chain connects TRBV15 to TRBJ2-1, with a weak D call TRBD2 (5 bases). The germline V gene has CDR1 LNHNV and CDR2 YYDKDF (reference sequence). Trimming pared 1 base from V and 2 bases from J, leaving 21 bases between. The CDR3 extends over 19 amino acids. The CDR3 reads CATSRGGLGGLETYNEQFF. Here the CDR3 DNA reads TGTGCCACCAGCAGAGGAGGCCTAGGCGGGTTGGAGACCTACAATGAGCAGTTCTTC.

This rearrangement joins TRBV2 to TRBJ1-5; D call uncertain. Germline CDR1 SNHLY, CDR2 FYNNEI. Trimming pared 4 bases from V and 2 bases from J, leaving 12 bases between. The CDR3 is made up of 15 amino acids. In DNA form, the CDR3 reads TGTGCCAGCAGTGTCCGCCCCTTAGGCAATCAGCCCCAGCATTTT. Protein sequence: CASSVRPLGNQPQHF. Full variable domain (outside the CDR3, taken from reference TRBV2 and TRBJ1-5): EPEVTQTPSHQVTQMGQEVILRCVPISNHLYFYWYRQILGQKVEFLVSFYNNEISEKSEIFDDQFSVERPDGSNFTLKIRSTKLEDSAMYFCASSVRPLGNQPQHFGDGTRLSIL.

Comments on this clone: Other DNA sequences within the sample encode an identical CDR3. The CDR3 loop is CASSLRGGGYTF. The CDR3 nucleotides read TGTGCCAGCAGTCTAAGGGGAGGCGGCTACACCTTC. The chain employs TRBV28 and TRBJ1-2, with D perhaps matching TRBD1 (5 bases). This CDR3 region has 12 residues. Germline V gene data show CDR1 as MDHEN and CDR2 as SYDVKM. Trimming removed 5 bases from V and 8 bases from J, with 12 bases in between.

This sequence joins TRBV7-2 and TRBJ1-6; 7 bases match TRBD1. The J segment lost 5 bases and the V segment lost 8 bases, leaving 3 bases of the junction unmatched. Per germline, CDR1 SGHTA and CDR2 FQGNSA. The CDR3 contains 13 residues. For the CDR3, the DNA is TGTGCCAGCCACAGGGGTCATAATTCACCCCTCCACTTT. Protein sequence: CASHRGHNSPLHF.

The chain couples TRBV18 to TRBJ1-1; maybe TRBD1 (5 bases). V was shortened by 0 bases and J by 3 bases, with 5 bases between the two germline ends. The CDR3 loop spans 13 amino acids. The germline V gene has CDR1 KGHSH and CDR2 LQKENI. The DNA of the CDR3 is TGTGCCAGCTCACCACCGGGGGACACTGAAGCTTTCTTT. Amino acids: CASSPPGDTEAFF.

CDR3 nucleotides: TGTGCCGCGTCTAGCGGGAGACGAGGTACGCAGTATTTT. Protein product: CAASSGRRGTQYF. The J gene is TRBJ2-3, the V gene TRBV27, with 10 bases identical to TRBD2. V trimming: 11 bases; J trimming: 8 bases; junction bases outside the gene matches: 10. The CDR3 length is 13 residues. Germline V gives CDR1 MNHEY, CDR2 SMNVEV (reference sequence).

The chain links TRBV6-5 to TRBJ1-2; 7 nucleotides agree with TRBD1. Per germline, CDR1 MNHEY and CDR2 SVGAGI. CDR3 length equals 15 residues. J was trimmed by 4 bases and V by 0 bases; bases with no gene match: 5. CDR3 sequence (DNA): TGTGCCAGCAGTTACTCTGACAGGGAAGGCTATGGCTACACCTTC. Its protein product is CASSYSDREGYGYTF.

This sequence joins TRBV19 and TRBJ1-3; no clear D gene. This CDR3 is 18 amino acids long. V gave up 2 bases and J gave up 0 bases, with 17 bases separating them. Germline assignment: CDR1 LNHDA and CDR2 SQIVND (reference sequence). CDR3 loop: CASSIRVRRAVSGNTIYF. CDR3 nucleotide sequence: TGTGCCAGTAGTATAAGAGTCAGGCGAGCCGTCTCTGGAAACACCATATATTTT.

This chain links TRBV6-5 with TRBJ2-1, with D possibly matching TRBD1 (5 bases). V lost 2 bases and J 6 bases, leaving 8 bases between the germline ends. This CDR3 is built from 13 residues. The germline V gene has CDR1 MNHEY and CDR2 SVGAGI. CDR3: CASSYRQINEQFF. The CDR3 DNA reads as TGTGCCAGCAGTTACCGACAGATCAATGAGCAGTTCTTC.

The gene calls are TRBV6-6 and TRBJ1-2; 7 bases line up with TRBD1. This CDR3 has 13 residues. Germline V gene lookup returns CDR1 MNHNY and CDR2 SVGAGI (reference sequence). Unmatched junction bases numbered 9, after V lost 6 bases and J lost 8 bases. CDR3 in DNA: TGTGCCAGCAGGCACAGGGGTCTAGGGGGCTACACCTTC. It specifies CASRHRGLGGYTF.

The V gene is TRBV19, the J gene TRBJ2-3, with 8 bases that match TRBD2. Germline CDR1 is LNHDA and CDR2 is SQIVND (reference sequence). With V trimmed by 6 bases and J by 5 bases, 13 bases remained unmatched. CDR3 length equals 16 residues. DNA for the CDR3: TGTGCCAGTAGACCCGGGACTAGAGGTGGAGGAGATACGCAGTATTTT. It encodes CASRPGTRGGGDTQYF. The full variable domain, rest sourced from reference TRBV19 and TRBJ2-3, is DGGITQSPKYLFRKEGQNVTLSCEQNLNHDAMYWYRQDPGQGLRLIYYSQIVNDFQKGDIAEGYSVSREKKESFPLTVTSAQKNPTAFYLCASRPGTRGGGDTQYFGPGTRLTVL.